This T cell receptor beta chain was obtained from a study of OX40 agonist ivuxolimab in advanced cancers. Study outcomes and limitations: With doses of 0.1 to 3.0 mg/kg, CD4+ and CD8+ blood T cells had undergone clonal expansion by week 6.

TCRdb keeps only in-frame clones here, not all; method: immunoSEQ multiplex PCR. The repertoire includes 70,000 to 95,000 clones, roughly 91% of them detected once, and 0.3% to 0.4% sits in the top ten. CDR1 is SGHTA, CDR2 FQGNSA, per germline. The CDR3 has 17 residues. V lost 1 base, J lost 5 bases, and 18 bases lay in between. Points on this clone: Its specificity is unknown.

The chain joins TRBV7-2 to TRBJ1-5; D might be TRBD1 (6 bases). The clonotype was recovered from an adult with an advanced solid tumor such as melanoma, head and neck, liver or kidney cancer. The sample consisted of CD4+ or CD8+ T cells sorted from blood, taken in a trial of the OX40 agonist ivuxolimab. The CDR3 DNA reads as TGTGCCAGCAGCTTAGTTCGGTTATGGGGGCTTGATCAGCCCCAGCATTTT. Its protein is CASSLVRLWGLDQPQHF.